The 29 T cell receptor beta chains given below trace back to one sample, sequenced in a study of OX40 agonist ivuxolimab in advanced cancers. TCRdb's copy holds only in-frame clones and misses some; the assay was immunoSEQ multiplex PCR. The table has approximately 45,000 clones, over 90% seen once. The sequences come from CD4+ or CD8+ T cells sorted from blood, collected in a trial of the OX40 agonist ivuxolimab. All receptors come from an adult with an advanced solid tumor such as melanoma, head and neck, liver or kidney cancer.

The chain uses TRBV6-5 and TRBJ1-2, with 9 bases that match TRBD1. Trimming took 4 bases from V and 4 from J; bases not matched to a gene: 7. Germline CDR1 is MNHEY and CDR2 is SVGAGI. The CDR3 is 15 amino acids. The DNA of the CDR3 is TGTGCCAGCAGTTCCTCGACAGGGGGTGCCTATGGCTACACCTTC. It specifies CASSSSTGGAYGYTF.

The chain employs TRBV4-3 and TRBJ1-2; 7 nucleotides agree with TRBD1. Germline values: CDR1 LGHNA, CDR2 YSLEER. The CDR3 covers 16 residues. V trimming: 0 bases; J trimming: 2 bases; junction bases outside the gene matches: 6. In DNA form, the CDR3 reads TGCGCCAGCAGCCAAGATGGGACAGCATTGAACTATGGCTACACCTTC. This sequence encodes CASSQDGTALNYGYTF.

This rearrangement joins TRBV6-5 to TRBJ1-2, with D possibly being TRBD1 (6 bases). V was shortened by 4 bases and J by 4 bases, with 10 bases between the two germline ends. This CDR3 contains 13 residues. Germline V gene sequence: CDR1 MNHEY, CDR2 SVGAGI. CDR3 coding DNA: TGTGCCAGCAGTTTGGACAGTAGCTATGGCTACACCTTC. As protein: CASSLDSSYGYTF.

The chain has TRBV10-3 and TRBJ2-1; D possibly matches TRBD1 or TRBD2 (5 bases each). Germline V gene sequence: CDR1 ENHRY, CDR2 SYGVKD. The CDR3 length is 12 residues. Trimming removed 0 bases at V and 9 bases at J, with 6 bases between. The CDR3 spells CAISESGTEQFF. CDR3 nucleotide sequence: TGTGCCATCAGTGAGTCGGGGACTGAGCAGTTCTTC.

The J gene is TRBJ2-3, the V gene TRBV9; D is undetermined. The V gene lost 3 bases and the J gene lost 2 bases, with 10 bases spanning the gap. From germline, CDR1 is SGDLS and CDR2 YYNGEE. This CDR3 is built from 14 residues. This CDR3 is CASSGGLYTDTQYF. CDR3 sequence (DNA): TGTGCCAGCAGCGGGGGATTATACACAGATACGCAGTATTTT.

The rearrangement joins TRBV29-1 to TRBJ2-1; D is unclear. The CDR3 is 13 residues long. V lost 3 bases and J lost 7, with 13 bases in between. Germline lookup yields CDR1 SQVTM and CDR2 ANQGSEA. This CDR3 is CSVDRRTTNEQFF. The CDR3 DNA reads TGCAGCGTTGATAGGCGAACTACAAATGAGCAGTTCTTC.

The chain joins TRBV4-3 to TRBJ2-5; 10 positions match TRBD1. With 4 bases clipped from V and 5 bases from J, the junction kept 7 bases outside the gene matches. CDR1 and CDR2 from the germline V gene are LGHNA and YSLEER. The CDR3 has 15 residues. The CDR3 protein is CASSRGTGARETQYF. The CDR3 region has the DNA TGCGCCAGCAGCCGAGGGACAGGGGCTCGGGAGACCCAGTACTTC.

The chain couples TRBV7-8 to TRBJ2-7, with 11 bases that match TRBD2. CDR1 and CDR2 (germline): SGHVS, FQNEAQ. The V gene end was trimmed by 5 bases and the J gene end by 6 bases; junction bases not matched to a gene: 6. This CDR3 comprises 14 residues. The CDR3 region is CASSPTSGRPEQYF. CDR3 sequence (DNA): TGTGCCAGCAGCCCAACTAGCGGGAGACCCGAGCAGTACTTC. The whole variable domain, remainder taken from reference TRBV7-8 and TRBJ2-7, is GAGVSQSPRYKVAKRGQDVALRCDPISGHVSLFWYQQALGQGPEFLTYFQNEAQLDKSGLPSDRFFAERPEGSVSTLKIQRTQQEDSAVYLCASSPTSGRPEQYFGPGTRLTVT.

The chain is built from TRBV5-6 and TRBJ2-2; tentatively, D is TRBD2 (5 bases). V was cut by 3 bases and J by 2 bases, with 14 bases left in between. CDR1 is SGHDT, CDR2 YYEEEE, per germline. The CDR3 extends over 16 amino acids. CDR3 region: CASSYLATFNTGELFF. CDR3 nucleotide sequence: TGTGCCAGCAGCTATCTAGCAACATTCAACACCGGGGAGCTGTTTTTT.

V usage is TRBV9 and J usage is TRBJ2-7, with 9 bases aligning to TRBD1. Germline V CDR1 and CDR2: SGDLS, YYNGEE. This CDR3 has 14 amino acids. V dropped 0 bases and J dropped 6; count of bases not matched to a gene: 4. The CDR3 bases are TGTGCCAGCAGCGTAGCCGGGACAGGGTCCGAGCAGTACTTC. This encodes CASSVAGTGSEQYF.

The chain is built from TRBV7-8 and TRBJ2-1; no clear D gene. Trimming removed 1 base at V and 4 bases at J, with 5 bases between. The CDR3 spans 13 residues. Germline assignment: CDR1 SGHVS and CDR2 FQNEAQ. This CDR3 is CASSLEAYNEQFF. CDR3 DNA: TGTGCCAGCAGCTTAGAAGCTTACAATGAGCAGTTCTTC.

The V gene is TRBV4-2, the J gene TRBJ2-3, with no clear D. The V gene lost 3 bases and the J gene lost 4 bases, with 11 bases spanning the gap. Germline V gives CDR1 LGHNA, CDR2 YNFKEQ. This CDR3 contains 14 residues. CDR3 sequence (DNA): TGTGCCAGCAGCCAGACGGAGACCGCAGATACGCAGTATTTT. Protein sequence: CASSQTETADTQYF.

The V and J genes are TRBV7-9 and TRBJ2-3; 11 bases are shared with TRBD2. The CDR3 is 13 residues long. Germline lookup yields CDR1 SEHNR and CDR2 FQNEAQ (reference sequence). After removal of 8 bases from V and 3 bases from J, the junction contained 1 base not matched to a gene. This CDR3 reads CASASGRTDTQYF. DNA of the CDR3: TGTGCCAGCGCTAGCGGGAGGACAGATACGCAGTATTTT. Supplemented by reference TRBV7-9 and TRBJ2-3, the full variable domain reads DTGVSQNPRHKITKRGQNVTFRCDPISEHNRLYWYRQTLGQGPEFLTYFQNEAQLEKSRLLSDRFSAERPKGSFSTLEIQRTEQGDSAMYLCASASGRTDTQYFGPGTRLTVL.

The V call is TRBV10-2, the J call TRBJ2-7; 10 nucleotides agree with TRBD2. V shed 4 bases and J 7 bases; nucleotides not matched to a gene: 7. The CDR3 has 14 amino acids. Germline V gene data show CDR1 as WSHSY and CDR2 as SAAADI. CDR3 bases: TGCGCCAGCAGTGTTACTAGCGGGACTGGGGAGCAGTACTTC. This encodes CASSVTSGTGEQYF.

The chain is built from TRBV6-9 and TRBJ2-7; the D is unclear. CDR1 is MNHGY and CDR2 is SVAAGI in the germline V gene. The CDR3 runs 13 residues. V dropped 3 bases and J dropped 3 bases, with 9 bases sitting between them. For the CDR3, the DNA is TGTGCCAGCAGTTACGCCGAAGGCTACGAGCAGTACTTC. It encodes CASSYAEGYEQYF.

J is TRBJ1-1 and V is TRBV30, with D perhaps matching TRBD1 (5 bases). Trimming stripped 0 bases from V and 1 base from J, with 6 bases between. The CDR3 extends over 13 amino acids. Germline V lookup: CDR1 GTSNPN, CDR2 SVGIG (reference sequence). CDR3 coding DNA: TGTGCCTGGAGTGTCGGGGGGAACACTGAAGCTTTCTTT. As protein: CAWSVGGNTEAFF.

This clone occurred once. Here the CDR3 reads CASSPSGGSNEKLFF. DNA for the CDR3: TGTGCCAGCAGCCCCTCAGGGGGGAGTAATGAAAAACTGTTTTTT. The chain combines TRBV7-3 with TRBJ1-4; 7 bases line up with TRBD1. The germline V gene has CDR1 SGHTA and CDR2 FQGTGA. V gave up 5 bases and J gave up 4 bases; unmatched junction bases: 7. The CDR3 is 15 amino acids.

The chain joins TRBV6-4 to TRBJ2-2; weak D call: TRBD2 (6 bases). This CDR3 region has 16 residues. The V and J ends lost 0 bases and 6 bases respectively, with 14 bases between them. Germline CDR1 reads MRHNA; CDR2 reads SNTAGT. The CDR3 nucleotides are TGTGCCAGCAGTGACTCGATAACTAGCCCACCCGGGGAGCTGTTTTTT. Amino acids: CASSDSITSPPGELFF.

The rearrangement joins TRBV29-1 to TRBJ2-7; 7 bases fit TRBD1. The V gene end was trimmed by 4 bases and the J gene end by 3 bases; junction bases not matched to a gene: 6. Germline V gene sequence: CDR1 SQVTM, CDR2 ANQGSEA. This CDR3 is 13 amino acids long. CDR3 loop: CSVAGAGGYEQYF. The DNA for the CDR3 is TGCAGCGTTGCAGGCGCAGGGGGCTACGAGCAGTACTTC.

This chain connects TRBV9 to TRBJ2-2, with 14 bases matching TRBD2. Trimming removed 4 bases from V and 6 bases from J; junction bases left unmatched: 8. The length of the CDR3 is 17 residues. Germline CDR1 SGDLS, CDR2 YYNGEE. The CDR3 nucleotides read TGTGCCAGCAGCTCGGGACTAGCGGGAGTCGGGCCCGGGGAGCTGTTTTTT. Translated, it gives CASSSGLAGVGPGELFF.

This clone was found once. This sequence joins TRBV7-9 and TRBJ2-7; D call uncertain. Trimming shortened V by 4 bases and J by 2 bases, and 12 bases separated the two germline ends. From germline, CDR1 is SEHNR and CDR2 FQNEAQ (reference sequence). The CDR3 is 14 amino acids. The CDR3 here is CASSSEDVPYEQYF. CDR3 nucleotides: TGTGCCAGCAGCTCAGAAGACGTCCCCTACGAGCAGTACTTC.

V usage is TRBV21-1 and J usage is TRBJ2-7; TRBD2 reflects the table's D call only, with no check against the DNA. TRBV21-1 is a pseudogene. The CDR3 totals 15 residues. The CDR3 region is CASSKANFPSYEQYF. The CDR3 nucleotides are TGTGCCAGCAGCAAAGCTAACTTCCCTTCCTACGAGCAGTACTTC.

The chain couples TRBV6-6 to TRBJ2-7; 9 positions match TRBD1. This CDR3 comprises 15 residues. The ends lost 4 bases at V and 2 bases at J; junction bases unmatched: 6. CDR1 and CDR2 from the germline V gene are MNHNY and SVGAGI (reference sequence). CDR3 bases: TGTGCCAGCAGTTCGGGACAGGGAGTTACCTACGAGCAGTACTTC. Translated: CASSSGQGVTYEQYF.

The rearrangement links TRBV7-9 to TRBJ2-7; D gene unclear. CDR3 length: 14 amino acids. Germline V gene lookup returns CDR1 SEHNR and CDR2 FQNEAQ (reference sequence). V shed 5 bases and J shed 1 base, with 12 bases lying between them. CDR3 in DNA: TGTGCCAGCAGCGGAATGGGAACATCCTACGAGCAGTACTTC. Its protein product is CASSGMGTSYEQYF.

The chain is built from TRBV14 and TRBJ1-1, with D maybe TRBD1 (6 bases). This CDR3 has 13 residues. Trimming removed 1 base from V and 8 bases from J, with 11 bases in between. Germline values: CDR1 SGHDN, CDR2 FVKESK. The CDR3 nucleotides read TGTGCCAGCAGCCAAGGCGGGGGCGGCGAAGCTTTCTTT. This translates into CASSQGGGGEAFF.

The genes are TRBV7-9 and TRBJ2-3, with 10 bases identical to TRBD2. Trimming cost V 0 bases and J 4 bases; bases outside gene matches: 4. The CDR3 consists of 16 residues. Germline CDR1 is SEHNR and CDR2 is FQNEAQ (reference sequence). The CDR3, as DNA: TGTGCCAGCAGCTTAGCGGTACTAGCGGGACCAGATACGCAGTATTTT. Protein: CASSLAVLAGPDTQYF.

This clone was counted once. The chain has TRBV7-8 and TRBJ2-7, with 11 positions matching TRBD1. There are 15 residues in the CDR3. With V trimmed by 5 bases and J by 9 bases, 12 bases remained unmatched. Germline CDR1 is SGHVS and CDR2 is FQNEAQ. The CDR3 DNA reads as TGTGCCAGCAGCCCAGGACAGGGGGCGGCCTTAGGGCAGTACTTC. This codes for CASSPGQGAALGQYF.

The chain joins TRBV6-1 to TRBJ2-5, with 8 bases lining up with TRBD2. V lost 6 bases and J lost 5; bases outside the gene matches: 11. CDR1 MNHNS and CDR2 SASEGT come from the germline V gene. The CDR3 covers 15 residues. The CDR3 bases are TGTGCCAGCAGGACACTCGGGAGGGCGTGGGAGACCCAGTACTTC. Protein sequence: CASRTLGRAWETQYF.

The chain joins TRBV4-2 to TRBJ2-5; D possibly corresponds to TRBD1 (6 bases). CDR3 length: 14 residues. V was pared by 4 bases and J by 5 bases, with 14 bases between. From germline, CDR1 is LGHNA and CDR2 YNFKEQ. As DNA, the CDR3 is TGTGCCAGCAGCCGCGGTCAGGGGCAGGAGACCCAGTACTTC. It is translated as CASSRGQGQETQYF.